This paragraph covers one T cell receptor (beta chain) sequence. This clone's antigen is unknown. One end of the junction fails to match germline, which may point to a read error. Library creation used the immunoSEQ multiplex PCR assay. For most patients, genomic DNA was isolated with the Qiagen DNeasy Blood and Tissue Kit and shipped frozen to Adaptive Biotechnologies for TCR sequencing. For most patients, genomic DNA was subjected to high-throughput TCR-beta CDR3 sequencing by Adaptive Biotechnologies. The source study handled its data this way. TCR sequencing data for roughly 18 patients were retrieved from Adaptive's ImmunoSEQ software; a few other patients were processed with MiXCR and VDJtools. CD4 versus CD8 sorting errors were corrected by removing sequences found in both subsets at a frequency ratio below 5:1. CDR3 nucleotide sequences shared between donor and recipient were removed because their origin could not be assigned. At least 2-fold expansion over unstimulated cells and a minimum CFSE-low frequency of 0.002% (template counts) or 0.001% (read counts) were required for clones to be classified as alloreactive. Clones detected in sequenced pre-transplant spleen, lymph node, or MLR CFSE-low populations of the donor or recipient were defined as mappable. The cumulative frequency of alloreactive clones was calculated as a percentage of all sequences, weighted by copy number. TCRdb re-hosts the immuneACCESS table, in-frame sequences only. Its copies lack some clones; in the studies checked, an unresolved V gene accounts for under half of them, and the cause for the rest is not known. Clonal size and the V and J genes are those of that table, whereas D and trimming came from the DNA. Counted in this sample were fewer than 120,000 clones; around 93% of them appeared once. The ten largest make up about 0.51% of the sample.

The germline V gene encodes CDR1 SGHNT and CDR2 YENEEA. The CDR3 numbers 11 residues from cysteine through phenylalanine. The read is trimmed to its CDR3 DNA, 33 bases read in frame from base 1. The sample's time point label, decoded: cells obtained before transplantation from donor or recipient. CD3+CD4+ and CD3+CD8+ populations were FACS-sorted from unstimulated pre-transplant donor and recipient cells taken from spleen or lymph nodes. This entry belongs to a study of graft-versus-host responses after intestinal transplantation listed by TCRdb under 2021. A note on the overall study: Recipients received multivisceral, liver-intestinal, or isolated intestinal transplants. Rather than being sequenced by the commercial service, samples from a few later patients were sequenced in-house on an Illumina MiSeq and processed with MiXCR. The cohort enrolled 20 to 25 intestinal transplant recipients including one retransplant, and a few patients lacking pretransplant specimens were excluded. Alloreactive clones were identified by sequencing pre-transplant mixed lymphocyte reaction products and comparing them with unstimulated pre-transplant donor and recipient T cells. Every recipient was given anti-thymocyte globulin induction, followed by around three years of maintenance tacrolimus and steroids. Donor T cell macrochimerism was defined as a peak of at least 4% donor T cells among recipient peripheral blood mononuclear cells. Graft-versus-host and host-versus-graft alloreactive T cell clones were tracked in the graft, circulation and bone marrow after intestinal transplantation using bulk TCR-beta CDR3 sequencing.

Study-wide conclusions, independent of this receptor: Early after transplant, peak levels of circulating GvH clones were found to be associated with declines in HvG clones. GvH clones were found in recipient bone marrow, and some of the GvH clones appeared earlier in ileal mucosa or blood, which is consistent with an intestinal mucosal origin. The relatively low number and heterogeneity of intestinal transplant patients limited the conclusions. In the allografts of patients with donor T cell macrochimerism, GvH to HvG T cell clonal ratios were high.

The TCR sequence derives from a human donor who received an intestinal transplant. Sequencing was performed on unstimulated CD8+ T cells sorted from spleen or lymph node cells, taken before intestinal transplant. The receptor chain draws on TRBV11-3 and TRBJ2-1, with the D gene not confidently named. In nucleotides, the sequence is TGTGCCAGCAGCGTAGACAATGAGCAGTTCTTC. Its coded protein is CASSVDNEQFF.